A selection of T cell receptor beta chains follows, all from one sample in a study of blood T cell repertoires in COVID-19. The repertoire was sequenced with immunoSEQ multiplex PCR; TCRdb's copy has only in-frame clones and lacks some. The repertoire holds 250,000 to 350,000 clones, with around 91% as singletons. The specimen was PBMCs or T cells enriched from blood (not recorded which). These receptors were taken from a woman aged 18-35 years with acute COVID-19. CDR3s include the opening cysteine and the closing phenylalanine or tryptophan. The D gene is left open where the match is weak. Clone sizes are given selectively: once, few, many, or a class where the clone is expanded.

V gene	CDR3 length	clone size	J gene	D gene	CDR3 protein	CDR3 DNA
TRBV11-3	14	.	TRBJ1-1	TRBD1	CASSQEGGTTEAFF	TGTGCCAGCAGCCAAGAAGGGGGCACCACTGAAGCTTTCTTT
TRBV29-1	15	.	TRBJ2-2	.	CSALGAPSLTGELFF	TGCAGCGCTTTGGGGGCCCCCTCCCTCACCGGGGAGCTGTTTTTT
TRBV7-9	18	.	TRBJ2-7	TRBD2	CASSPGLAGVFGAYEQYF	TGTGCCAGCAGCCCGGGACTAGCGGGAGTTTTTGGAGCCTACGAGCAGTACTTC
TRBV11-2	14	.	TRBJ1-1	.	CASRGLEMNTEAFF	TGTGCCAGCAGGGGACTGGAGATGAACACTGAAGCTTTCTTT
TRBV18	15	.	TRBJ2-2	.	CASSPIAENTGELFF	TGTGCCAGCTCACCTATAGCGGAGAACACCGGGGAGCTGTTTTTT
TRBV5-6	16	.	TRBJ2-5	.	CASRPTVRAPGETQYF	TGTGCCAGCAGACCCACTGTCAGGGCACCGGGAGAGACCCAGTACTTC
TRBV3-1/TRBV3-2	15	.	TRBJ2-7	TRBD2	CASSQELAGGYEQYF	TGTGCCAGCAGCCAGGAGCTAGCGGGAGGCTACGAGCAGTACTTC
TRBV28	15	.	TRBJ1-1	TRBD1	CASSLVGQGYTEAFF	TGTGCCAGCAGTTTAGTCGGACAGGGGTACACTGAAGCTTTCTTT
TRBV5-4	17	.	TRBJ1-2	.	CASSLGGSGLAPYGYTF	TGTGCCAGCAGCTTGGGCGGGTCGGGCTTAGCGCCCTATGGCTACACCTTC
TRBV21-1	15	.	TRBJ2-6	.	CASSKRAYGANVLTF	TGTGCCAGCAGCAAGCGAGCTTATGGGGCCAACGTCCTGACTTTC
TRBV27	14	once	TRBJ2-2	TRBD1	CASSWTGNTGELFF	TGTGCCAGCTCGTGGACAGGGAACACCGGGGAGCTGTTTTTT
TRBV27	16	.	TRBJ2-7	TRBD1	CASSLNPGQGAYEQYF	TGTGCCAGCAGTTTAAACCCGGGACAGGGAGCCTACGAGCAGTACTTC
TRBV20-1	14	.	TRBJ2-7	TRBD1	CSATEGTASYEQYF	TGCAGTGCTACTGAGGGGACAGCCTCCTACGAGCAGTACTTC
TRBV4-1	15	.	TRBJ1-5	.	CASSQERLDNQPQHF	TGCGCCAGCAGCCAAGAAAGACTAGACAATCAGCCCCAGCATTTT
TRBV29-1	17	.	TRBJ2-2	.	CSVAEPGLGGITGELFF	TGCAGCGTTGCAGAACCCGGACTTGGCGGGATCACCGGGGAGCTGTTTTTT
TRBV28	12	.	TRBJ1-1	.	CASNRQSTEAFF	TGTGCCAGCAATCGACAAAGCACTGAAGCTTTCTTT
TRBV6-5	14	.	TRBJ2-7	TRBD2	CASKASSGSYEQYF	TGTGCCAGCAAGGCGTCTAGCGGCTCCTACGAGCAGTACTTC
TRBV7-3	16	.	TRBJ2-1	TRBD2	CASSLGGSGRDNEQFF	TGTGCCAGCAGCTTAGGGGGTAGCGGGCGGGACAATGAGCAGTTCTTC
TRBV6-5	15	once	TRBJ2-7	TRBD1	CASSSPGQGVYEQYF	TGTGCCAGCAGTTCCCCGGGACAGGGGGTCTACGAGCAGTACTTC
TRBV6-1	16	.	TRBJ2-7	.	CASSEGTSRISYEQYF	TGTGCCAGCAGTGAAGGGACTTCCCGGATCTCCTACGAGCAGTACTTC
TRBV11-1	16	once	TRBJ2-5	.	CASSLNRDIWEETQYF	TGTGCCAGCAGCTTAAACCGGGACATCTGGGAAGAGACCCAGTACTTC
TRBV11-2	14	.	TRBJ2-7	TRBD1	CASSTYRGTYEQYF	TGTGCCAGCAGCACTTACAGGGGAACCTACGAGCAGTACTTC
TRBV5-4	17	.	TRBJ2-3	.	CASSYRIRAEETDTQYF	TGTGCCAGCAGCTACAGGATCAGGGCTGAAGAAACAGATACGCAGTATTTT
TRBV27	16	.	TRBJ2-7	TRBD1	CASSLGKLRQGYEQYF	TGTGCCAGCAGTTTGGGGAAGTTGAGACAGGGCTACGAGCAGTACTTC
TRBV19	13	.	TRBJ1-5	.	CASRGQANQPQHF	TGTGCCAGTAGGGGCCAGGCCAATCAGCCCCAGCATTTT
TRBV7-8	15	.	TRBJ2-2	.	CASSLGAGRPVELFF	TGTGCCAGCAGCTTAGGCGCAGGGCGGCCCGTGGAGCTGTTTTTT
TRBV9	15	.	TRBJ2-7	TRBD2	CASSRSSGSSHEQYF	TGTGCCAGCAGTCGTAGTAGCGGGAGTTCCCACGAGCAGTACTTC
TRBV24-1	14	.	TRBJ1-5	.	CATSDLYSNQPQHF	TGTGCCACCAGTGATTTGTATAGCAATCAGCCCCAGCATTTT
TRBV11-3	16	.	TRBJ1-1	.	CASSLSHGGLATEAFF	TGTGCCAGCAGCTTATCCCACGGGGGGCTGGCCACTGAAGCTTTCTTT